Shown below are 11 T cell receptor beta chains from a single sample sequenced in a study of OX40 agonist ivuxolimab in advanced cancers. Sequencing was performed with immunoSEQ multiplex PCR; in TCRdb, only in-frame clones are kept and a portion is missing. The sample holds 55,000 to 80,000 clones; over 75% are singletons and the top ten take 5.5% to 6%. The sequenced sample was CD4+ or CD8+ T cells sorted from blood, obtained in a trial of the OX40 agonist ivuxolimab. These receptors all stem from an adult with an advanced solid tumor such as melanoma, head and neck, liver or kidney cancer.

V is TRBV5-1 and J is TRBJ2-2, with 15 bases aligning to TRBD2. Germline values: CDR1 SGHRS, CDR2 YFSETQ. J gave up 0 bases and V 4 bases, and 4 bases lay outside the gene matches. This CDR3 region has 18 residues. The CDR3 reads CASSPGLAGGPNTGELFF. The CDR3, as DNA: TGCGCCAGCAGCCCGGGACTAGCGGGAGGACCGAACACCGGGGAGCTGTTTTTT. The whole variable domain, filled in from reference TRBV5-1 and TRBJ2-2, reads KAGVTQTPRYLIKTRGQQVTLSCSPISGHRSVSWYQQTPGQGLQFLFEYFSETQRNKGNFPGRFSGRQFSNSRSEMNVSTLELGDSALYLCASSPGLAGGPNTGELFFGEGSRLTVL.

The V and J genes are TRBV5-4 and TRBJ2-1, with unresolved D. Germline loops: CDR1 SGHNT, CDR2 YYREEE (reference sequence). The CDR3 runs to 10 residues. V lost 7 bases, J lost 4 bases, and 3 bases lay in between. The CDR3 nucleotides are TGTGCCAGCGGTTACAATGAGCAGTTCTTC. Translating it yields CASGYNEQFF.

V is TRBV10-3 and J is TRBJ1-2, with a tentative D call TRBD1 (5 bases). Germline CDR1 reads ENHRY; CDR2 reads SYGVKD. The ends were cut back, 0 bases at V and 2 bases at J, with 7 bases in the middle. CDR3 length: 14 residues. In nucleotides, the CDR3 is TGTGCCATCAGTGAGTCGCCAGGGAACTATGGCTACACCTTC. Its translation: CAISESPGNYGYTF.

The rearrangement joins TRBV10-1 to TRBJ2-1; D gene uncertain. The length of the CDR3 is 14 residues. The germline gives CDR1 WNHNN, CDR2 SYGVQD (reference sequence). Trimming removed 11 bases from V and 4 bases from J, with 18 bases in between. The CDR3 bases are TGCGCCGGCCCGCTTGATAAGGTTTACAATGAGCAGTTCTTC. It yields the protein CAGPLDKVYNEQFF.

The chain is built from TRBV7-9 and TRBJ2-1, with D possibly being TRBD2 (6 bases). The CDR3 sequence is 13 residues long. Germline assignment: CDR1 SEHNR and CDR2 FQNEAQ (reference sequence). Trimming removed 6 bases at V and 5 bases at J, with 11 bases between. In DNA, the CDR3 is TGTGCCAGCAGGGACTATTCTAACAATGAGCAGTTCTTC. Protein sequence: CASRDYSNNEQFF.

The chain uses TRBV10-1 and TRBJ1-5, with D unclear. The CDR3 extends over 16 amino acids. The germline V gene has CDR1 WNHNN and CDR2 SYGVQD (reference sequence). V dropped 3 bases and J dropped 1 base, with 13 bases sitting between them. The CDR3 DNA follows: TGCGCCAGCAGTGACCGAGGGCCCCGGAGCAATCAGCCCCAGCATTTT. It specifies CASSDRGPRSNQPQHF.

This rearrangement joins TRBV6-6 to TRBJ1-4; 7 bases fit TRBD1. Germline lookup yields CDR1 MNHNY and CDR2 SVGAGI (reference sequence). V trimming: 6 bases; J trimming: 7 bases; junction bases outside the gene matches: 11. The CDR3 extends over 15 amino acids. CDR3 nucleotides: TGTGCCAGCAGCTACCCGACAGGGTTTGGTGAAAAACTGTTTTTT. Protein: CASSYPTGFGEKLFF.

The chain combines TRBV7-9 with TRBJ1-5, with 9 bases matching TRBD1. V was clipped by 5 bases and J by 0 bases; unmatched bases: 5. Germline CDR1 SEHNR, CDR2 FQNEAQ (reference sequence). The length of the CDR3 is 16 residues. The CDR3 sequence is CASSEDRGYSNQPQHF. Written as DNA, the CDR3 is TGTGCCAGCAGCGAAGACAGGGGGTATAGCAATCAGCCCCAGCATTTT.

The chain has TRBV4-2 and TRBJ2-3; no clear D gene. Between the trimmed V and J ends, which lost 4 bases and 3 bases, there was a span of 14 bases. The CDR3 is 15 amino acids. The germline CDR1 and CDR2 sequences are LGHNA and YNFKEQ. In nucleotides, the CDR3 is TGTGCCAGCAGCCTGGACCTTGCGTCTACAGATACGCAGTATTTT. It specifies CASSLDLASTDTQYF.

The rearrangement uses TRBV18 and TRBJ1-5, with 9 bases that match TRBD1. This CDR3 comprises 15 residues. Germline V gene data show CDR1 as KGHSH and CDR2 as LQKENI. The ends lost 3 bases at V and 6 bases at J; junction bases unmatched: 6. CDR3 amino acids: CASSPRQGEGQPQHF. The CDR3 nucleotides are TGTGCCAGCTCACCTCGACAGGGGGAAGGTCAGCCCCAGCATTTT. Filled out from reference TRBV18 and TRBJ1-5, the complete variable domain reads NAGVMQNPRHLVRRRGQEARLRCSPMKGHSHVYWYRQLPEEGLKFMVYLQKENIIDESGMPKERFSAEFPKEGPSILRIQQVVRGDSAAYFCASSPRQGEGQPQHFGDGTRLSIL.

The rearrangement links TRBV9 to TRBJ2-1, with D possibly being TRBD1 (5 bases). V shed 4 bases and J shed 7 bases, with 15 bases lying between them. This CDR3 contains 14 residues. Germline CDR1 and CDR2: SGDLS and YYNGEE. CDR3 loop: CASSRTPAANEQFF. The CDR3 bases are TGTGCCAGCAGCAGGACACCCGCCGCGAATGAGCAGTTCTTC.